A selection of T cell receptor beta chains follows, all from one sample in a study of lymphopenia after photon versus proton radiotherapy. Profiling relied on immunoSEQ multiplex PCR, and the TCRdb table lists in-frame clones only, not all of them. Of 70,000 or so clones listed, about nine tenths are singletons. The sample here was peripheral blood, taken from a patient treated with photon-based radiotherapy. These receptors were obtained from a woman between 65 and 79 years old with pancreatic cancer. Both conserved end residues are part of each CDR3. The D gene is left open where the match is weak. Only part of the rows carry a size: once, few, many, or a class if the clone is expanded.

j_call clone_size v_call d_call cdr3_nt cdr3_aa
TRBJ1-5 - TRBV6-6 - TGTGCCAGGGGCGCGCCCCAGCATTTT CARGAPQHF
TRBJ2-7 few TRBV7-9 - TGTGCCAGCAGCTCCCTCTACGAGCAGTACTTC CASSSLYEQYF
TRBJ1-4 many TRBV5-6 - TGTGCCAGCAGCTTGGCCGGGCCTACGGATGAAAAACTGTTTTTT CASSLAGPTDEKLFF
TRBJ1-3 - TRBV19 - TGTGCCAGTAGCATCAACACCCTCACCCTTCTAGGGGGATCTGGAAACACCATATATTTT CASSINTLTLLGGSGNTIYF
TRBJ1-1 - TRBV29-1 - TGCAGCGTTGAAGACTACACTGAAGCTTTCTTT CSVEDYTEAFF
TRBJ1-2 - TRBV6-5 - TGTGCCAGCAGCGAGCGTAACTATGGCTACACCTTC CASSERNYGYTF
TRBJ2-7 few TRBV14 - TGTGCCAGCAGCCAAAGTCATGGGGGGAGGTACGAGCAGTACTTC CASSQSHGGRYEQYF
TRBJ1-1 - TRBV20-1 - TGCAGTGCACCGGGGAACACTGAAGCTTTCTTT CSAPGNTEAFF
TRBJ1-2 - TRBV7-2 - TGTGCCAGCAGCTTAGCAGACCGAGGCTATGGCTACACCTTC CASSLADRGYGYTF
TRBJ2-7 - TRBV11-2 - TGTGCCAGCAGCTTATCGCCAGGGAATCCATCCGAGCAGTACTTC CASSLSPGNPSEQYF
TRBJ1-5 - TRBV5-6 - TGTGCCAGCAGCTCGACAACAGGGTGGGGCGATCAGCCCCAGCATTTT CASSSTTGWGDQPQHF
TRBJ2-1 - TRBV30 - TGTGCCTGGACAAAACGGGGGCGGGAGTTCGTTATCTCCTACAATGAGCAGTTCTTC CAWTKRGREFVISYNEQFF
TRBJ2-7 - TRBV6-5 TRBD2 TGTGCCAGCAGTTACGGCGGGAGCCGAGGCGAGCAGTACTTC CASSYGGSRGEQYF
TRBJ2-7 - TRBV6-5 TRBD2 TGTGCCAGCAGTCCCGGACTAGCGGGAGGACACGAGCAGTACTTC CASSPGLAGGHEQYF
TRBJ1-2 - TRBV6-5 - TGTGCCAGCAGTTCCTTGGCTATGGCTACACCCCCCCGCTACACCTTC CASSSLAMATPPRYTF
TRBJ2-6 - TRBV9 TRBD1 TGTGCCAGCAGCGTAGACCCGAGGACAGGGGCTGGGGCCAACGTCCTGACTTTC CASSVDPRTGAGANVLTF
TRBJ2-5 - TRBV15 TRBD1 TGTGCCACCAGCAGAGTGGGACAGCAAGAGACCCAGTACTTC CATSRVGQQETQYF
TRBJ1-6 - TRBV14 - TGTGCCAGCAGCCAAGGACAGTTTAATTCACCCCTCCACTTT CASSQGQFNSPLHF
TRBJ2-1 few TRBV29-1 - TGCAGCGTTGGTGACGGAAACAATGAGCAGTTCTTC CSVGDGNNEQFF
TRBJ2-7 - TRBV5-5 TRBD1 TGTGCCAGCAGCTTACGACAGGGGTACGAGCAGTACTTC CASSLRQGYEQYF
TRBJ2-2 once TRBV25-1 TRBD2 TGTGCCAGCAGAAAAGTGGCGGGAGGGACCACCGGGGAGCTGTTTTTT CASRKVAGGTTGELFF
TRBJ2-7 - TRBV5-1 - TGCGCCAGCAGCTTGGGGGGCTCCGGGTCCCTTACGAGGGAGCAGTACTTC CASSLGGSGSLTREQYF
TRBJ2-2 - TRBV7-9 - TGTGCCCGAAACACCCGGGGCGGGGAGCTGTTTTTT CARNTRGGELFF
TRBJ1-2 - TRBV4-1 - TGCGCCAGCAGCCAAGAGGCCTCAGGCGCGGCGTTCTACACCTTC CASSQEASGAAFYTF
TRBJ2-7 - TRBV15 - TGTGCCACCAGCAGAGATCCAGAGGGGGGGGAGCAGTACTTC CATSRDPEGGEQYF
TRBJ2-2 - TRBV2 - TGTGCCAGCACCCGAAAGGGGCGGGACACCGGGGAGCTGTTTTTT CASTRKGRDTGELFF
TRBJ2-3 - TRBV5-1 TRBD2 TGCGCCAGCAGTAAACGGGAGGGATCCCCAGATACGCAGTATTTT CASSKREGSPDTQYF
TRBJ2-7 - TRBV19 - TGTGCCAGTAGTGCCCCAGAGAGCTACGAGCAGTACTTC CASSAPESYEQYF
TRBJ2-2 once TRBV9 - TGTGCCAGCAGCGTAGTTCTCGGGAGGAACACCGGGGAGCTGTTTTTT CASSVVLGRNTGELFF
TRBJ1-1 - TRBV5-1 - TGCGCCAGCAGCTTGCGGGGCTTGGAGCGGGAGCTGAACACTGAAGCTTTCTTT CASSLRGLERELNTEAFF
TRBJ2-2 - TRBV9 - TGTGCCAGCAGCGTAGATCCGAACACCGGGGAGCTGTTTTTT CASSVDPNTGELFF
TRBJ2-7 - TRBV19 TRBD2 TGTGCCACCTCCTCGGACGGGGAGGGGGAGCAGTACTTC CATSSDGEGEQYF
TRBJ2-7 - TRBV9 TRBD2 TGTGCCAGCAGCGTGGGCGGGAGGGCCTACGAGCAGTACTTC CASSVGGRAYEQYF
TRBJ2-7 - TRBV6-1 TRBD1 TGTGCCAGCAGTGGGGGGACAGGGATCTACGAGCAGTACTTC CASSGGTGIYEQYF
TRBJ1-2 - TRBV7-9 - TGTGCCAGCAGCCAACGACACATCACCTTC CASSQRHITF
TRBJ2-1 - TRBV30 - TGTGCCTGGAGTGTAGGGGCAGGGTCATTTCTGGGCAATGAGCAGTTCTTC CAWSVGAGSFLGNEQFF
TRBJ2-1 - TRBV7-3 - TGTGCCAGCAGCTTACCGGGGGACAATGAGCAGTTCTTC CASSLPGDNEQFF
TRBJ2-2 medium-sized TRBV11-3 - TGTGCCAGCAGCTTAGACAGCGGGGAGCTGTTTTTT CASSLDSGELFF
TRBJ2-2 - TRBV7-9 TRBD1 TGTGCCAGCAGCAGGGACAGGGTCGCCACCGGGGAGCTGTTTTTT CASSRDRVATGELFF
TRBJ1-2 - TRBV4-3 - TGCGCCAGCAGCCAAGTCGACGGGGTTAGTGGCTACACCTTC CASSQVDGVSGYTF
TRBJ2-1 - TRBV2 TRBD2 TGTGCCAGCAGTGGGACTAGCGGGATACCAAAGCAGTTCTTC CASSGTSGIPKQFF
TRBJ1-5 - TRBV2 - TGTGCCAGCAGTGAATTTAACCCTCGGGGTCAGCCCCAGCATTTT CASSEFNPRGQPQHF
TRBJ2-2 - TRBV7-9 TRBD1 TGTGCCAGCAGCTGGACAGGGGGGGTGATCGGGGAGCTGTTTTTT CASSWTGGVIGELFF
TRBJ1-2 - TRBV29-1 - TGCAGCGTTGAAGGGGAGGGTGGCTACACCTTC CSVEGEGGYTF
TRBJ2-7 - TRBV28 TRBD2 TGTGCCAGCACTAAACCGCCGGGACTAGCGGGAGCTTACGAGCAGTACTTC CASTKPPGLAGAYEQYF
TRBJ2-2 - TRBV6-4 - TGTGCCAGCAGTGACAGGAACACCGGGGAGCTGTTTTTT CASSDRNTGELFF
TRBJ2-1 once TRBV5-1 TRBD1 TGCGCCAGCAGCTTGGGACAGGGAGTAGGCAATGAGCAGTTCTTC CASSLGQGVGNEQFF
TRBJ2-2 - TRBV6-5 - TGTGCCAGCAGTCAAAGCCGGAACACCGGGGAGCTGTTTTTT CASSQSRNTGELFF
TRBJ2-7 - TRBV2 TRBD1 TGTGCCAGCCGATCTGGGACAGGTCCCTACGAGCAGTACTTC CASRSGTGPYEQYF
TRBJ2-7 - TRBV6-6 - TGTGCCAGCAGCCGCGGACAAAACGAGCAGTACTTC CASSRGQNEQYF